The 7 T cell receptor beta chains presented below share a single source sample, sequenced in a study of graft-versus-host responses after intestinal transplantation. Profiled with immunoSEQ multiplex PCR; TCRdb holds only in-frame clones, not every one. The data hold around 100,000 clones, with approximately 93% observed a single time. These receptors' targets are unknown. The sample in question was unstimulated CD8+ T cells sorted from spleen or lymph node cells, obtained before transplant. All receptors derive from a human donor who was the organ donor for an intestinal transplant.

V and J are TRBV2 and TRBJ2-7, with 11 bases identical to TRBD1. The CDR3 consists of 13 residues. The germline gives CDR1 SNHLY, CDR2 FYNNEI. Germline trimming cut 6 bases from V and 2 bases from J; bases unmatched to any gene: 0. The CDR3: CASRGQGAYEQYF. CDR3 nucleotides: TGTGCCAGCAGGGGACAGGGGGCCTACGAGCAGTACTTC.

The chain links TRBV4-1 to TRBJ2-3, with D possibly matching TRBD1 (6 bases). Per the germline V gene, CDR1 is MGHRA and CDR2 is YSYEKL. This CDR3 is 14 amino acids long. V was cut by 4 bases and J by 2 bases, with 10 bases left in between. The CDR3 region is CASSPGQLTDTQYF. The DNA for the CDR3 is TGCGCCAGCAGCCCTGGACAGCTCACAGATACGCAGTATTTT.

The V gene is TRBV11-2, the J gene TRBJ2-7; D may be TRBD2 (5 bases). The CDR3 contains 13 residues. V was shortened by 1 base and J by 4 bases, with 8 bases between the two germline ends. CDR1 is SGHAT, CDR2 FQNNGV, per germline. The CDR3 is CASSLVEGYEQYF. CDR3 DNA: TGTGCCAGCAGCTTAGTCGAGGGTTACGAGCAGTACTTC.

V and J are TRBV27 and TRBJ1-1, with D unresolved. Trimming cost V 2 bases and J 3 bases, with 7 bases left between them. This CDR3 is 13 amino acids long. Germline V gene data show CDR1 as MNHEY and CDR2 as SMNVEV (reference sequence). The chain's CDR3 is CASSLASYTEAFF. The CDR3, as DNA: TGTGCCAGCAGTTTAGCAAGCTACACTGAAGCTTTCTTT.

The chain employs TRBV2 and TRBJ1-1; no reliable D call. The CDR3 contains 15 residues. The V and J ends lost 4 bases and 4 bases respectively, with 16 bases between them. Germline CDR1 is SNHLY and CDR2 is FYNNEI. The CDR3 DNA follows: TGTGCCAGCAGTGTGGCCGCCGACGAGACCACTGAAGCTTTCTTT. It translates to CASSVAADETTEAFF.

The CDR3 protein is CASSPAGRGTPYEQYF. The CDR3 DNA sequence: TGTGCCAGCTCACCCGCTGGTAGGGGGACCCCCTACGAGCAGTACTTC. V gene TRBV18 combines with J gene TRBJ2-7; D might be TRBD1 (6 bases). The CDR3 runs to 16 residues. Germline loops: CDR1 KGHSH, CDR2 LQKENI. V shed 3 bases and J shed 2 bases, with 17 bases lying between them.

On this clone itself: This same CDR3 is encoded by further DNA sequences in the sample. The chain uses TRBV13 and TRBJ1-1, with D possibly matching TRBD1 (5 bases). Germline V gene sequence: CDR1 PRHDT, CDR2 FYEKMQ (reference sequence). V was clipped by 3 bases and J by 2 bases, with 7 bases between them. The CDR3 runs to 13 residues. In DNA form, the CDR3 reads TGTGCCAGCAGCTTGAGGGGCAACACTGAAGCTTTCTTT. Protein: CASSLRGNTEAFF.